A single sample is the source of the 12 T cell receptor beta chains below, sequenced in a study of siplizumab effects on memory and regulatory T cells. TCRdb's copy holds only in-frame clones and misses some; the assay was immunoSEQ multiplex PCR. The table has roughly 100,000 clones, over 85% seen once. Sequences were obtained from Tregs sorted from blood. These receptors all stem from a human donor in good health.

CDR3 protein: CASSKTGTVNTEAFF. In nucleotides, the CDR3 is TGTGCCAGCAGCAAAACCGGGACAGTGAACACTGAAGCTTTCTTT. The chain employs TRBV6-5 and TRBJ1-1; the match to TRBD1 covers 7 bases. Germline V gene sequence: CDR1 MNHEY, CDR2 SVGAGI. CDR3 length: 15 residues. The ends lost 6 bases at V and 0 bases at J; junction bases unmatched: 7.

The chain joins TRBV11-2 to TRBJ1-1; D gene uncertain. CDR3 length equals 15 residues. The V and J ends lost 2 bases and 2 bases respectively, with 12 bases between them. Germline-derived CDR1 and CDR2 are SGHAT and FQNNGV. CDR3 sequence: CASSLTFSLNTEAFF. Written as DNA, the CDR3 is TGTGCCAGCAGCTTAACGTTCAGCCTTAACACTGAAGCTTTCTTT. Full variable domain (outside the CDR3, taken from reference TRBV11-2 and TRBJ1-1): EAGVAQSPRYKIIEKRQSVAFWCNPISGHATLYWYQQILGQGPKLLIQFQNNGVVDDSQLPKDRFSAERLKGVDSTLKIQPAKLEDSAVYLCASSLTFSLNTEAFFGQGTRLTVV.

The CDR3 region is CAWSTPTIWETQYF. In DNA form, the CDR3 reads TGTGCCTGGAGTACCCCGACAATATGGGAGACCCAGTACTTC. The rearrangement links TRBV30 to TRBJ2-5; no firm D call. Germline V gene data show CDR1 as GTSNPN and CDR2 as SVGIG (reference sequence). V was trimmed by 2 bases and J by 5 bases, leaving 15 bases between them. This CDR3 has 14 amino acids.

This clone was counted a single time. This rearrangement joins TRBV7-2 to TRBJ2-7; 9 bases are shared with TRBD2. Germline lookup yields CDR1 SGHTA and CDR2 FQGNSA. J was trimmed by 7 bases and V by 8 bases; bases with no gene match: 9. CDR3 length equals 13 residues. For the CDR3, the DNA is TGTGCCAGCTCCCTAGCGGGGCAAGGAGAGCAGTACTTC. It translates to CASSLAGQGEQYF.

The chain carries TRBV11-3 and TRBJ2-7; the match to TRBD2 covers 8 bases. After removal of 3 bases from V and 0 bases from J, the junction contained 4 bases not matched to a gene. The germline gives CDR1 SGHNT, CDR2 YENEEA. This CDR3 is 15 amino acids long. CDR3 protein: CASSLVSGSSYEQYF. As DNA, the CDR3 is TGTGCCAGCAGCTTGGTAAGCGGGAGCTCCTACGAGCAGTACTTC.

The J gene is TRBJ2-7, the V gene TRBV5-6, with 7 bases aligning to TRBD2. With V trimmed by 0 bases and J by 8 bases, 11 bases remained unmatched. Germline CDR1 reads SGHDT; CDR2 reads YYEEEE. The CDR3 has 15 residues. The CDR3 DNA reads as TGTGCCAGCAGCTTGGTGGGTCTAGCGGAGGGGAAGCAGTACTTC. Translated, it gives CASSLVGLAEGKQYF. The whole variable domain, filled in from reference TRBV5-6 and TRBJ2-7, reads DAGVTQSPTHLIKTRGQQVTLRCSPKSGHDTVSWYQQALGQGPQFIFQYYEEEERQRGNFPDRFSGHQFPNYSSELNVNALLLGDSALYLCASSLVGLAEGKQYFGPGTRLTVT.

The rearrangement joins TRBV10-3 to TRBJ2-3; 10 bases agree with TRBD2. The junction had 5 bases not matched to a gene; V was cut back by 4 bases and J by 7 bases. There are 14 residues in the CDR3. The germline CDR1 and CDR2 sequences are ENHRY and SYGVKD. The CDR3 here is CAISVGTSDYTQYF. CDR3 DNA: TGTGCCATCAGTGTGGGGACTAGCGATTATACGCAGTATTTT.

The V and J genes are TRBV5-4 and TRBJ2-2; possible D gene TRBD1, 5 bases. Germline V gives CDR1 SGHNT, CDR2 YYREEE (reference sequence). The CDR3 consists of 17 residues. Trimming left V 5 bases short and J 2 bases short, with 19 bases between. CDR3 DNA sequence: TGTGCCAGCAGTTCTGGCCTCAAGGGGATCAACACCGGGGAGCTGTTTTTT. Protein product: CASSSGLKGINTGELFF.

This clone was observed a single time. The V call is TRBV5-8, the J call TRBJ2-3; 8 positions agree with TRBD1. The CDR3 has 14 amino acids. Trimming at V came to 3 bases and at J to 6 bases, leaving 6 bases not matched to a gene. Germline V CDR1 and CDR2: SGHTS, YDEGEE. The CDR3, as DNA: TGTGCCAGCAGCTGGACAGGGAAAGAGGATACGCAGTATTTT. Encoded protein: CASSWTGKEDTQYF.

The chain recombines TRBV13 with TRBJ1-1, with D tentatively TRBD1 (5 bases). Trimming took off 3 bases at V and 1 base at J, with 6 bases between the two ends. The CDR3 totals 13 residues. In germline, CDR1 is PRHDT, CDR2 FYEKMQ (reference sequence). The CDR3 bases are TGTGCCAGCAGCTTCGGACAGAACACTGAAGCTTTCTTT. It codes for CASSFGQNTEAFF.

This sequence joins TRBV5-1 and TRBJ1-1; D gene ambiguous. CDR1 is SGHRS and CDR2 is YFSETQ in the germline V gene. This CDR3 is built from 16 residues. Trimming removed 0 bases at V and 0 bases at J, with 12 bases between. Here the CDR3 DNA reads TGCGCCAGCAGCTTGGAGGCGGGAACCATGAACACTGAAGCTTTCTTT. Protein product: CASSLEAGTMNTEAFF. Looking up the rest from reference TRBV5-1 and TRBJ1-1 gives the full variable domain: KAGVTQTPRYLIKTRGQQVTLSCSPISGHRSVSWYQQTPGQGLQFLFEYFSETQRNKGNFPGRFSGRQFSNSRSEMNVSTLELGDSALYLCASSLEAGTMNTEAFFGQGTRLTVV.

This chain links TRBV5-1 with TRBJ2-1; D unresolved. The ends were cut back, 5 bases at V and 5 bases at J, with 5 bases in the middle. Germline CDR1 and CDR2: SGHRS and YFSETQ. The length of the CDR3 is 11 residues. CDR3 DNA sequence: TGCGCCAGCAGTTTCCACAATGAGCAGTTCTTC. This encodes CASSFHNEQFF.